The clone carrying this T cell receptor (beta chain) has only a few counts. The data were obtained in a study of cytomegalovirus exposure and HLA in healthy donors. Germline values: CDR1 GTSNPN, CDR2 SVGIG (reference sequence). The CDR3 length is 13 residues. The trim removed 2 bases at V and 3 bases at J, leaving 4 bases unmatched. Both 60 Vbeta primers and 13 Jbeta primers went into the PCR. Assay used: immunoSEQ multiplex PCR; TCRdb lists only in-frame clones, some missing. The sample holds roughly 200,000 clones, 76% seen once. The sequence derives from a man between 18 and 35 years old in good health and CMV-seronegative. Material for sequencing was PBMCs. V is TRBV30 and J is TRBJ2-7; 7 bases align to TRBD1. CDR3 sequence (DNA): TGTGCCTGGAGTTATGGGACAGACTACGAGCAGTACTTC. It translates to CAWSYGTDYEQYF.